The rows below give T cell receptor beta chains drawn from one sample of a study of memory CD4+ T cells and cytomegalovirus serostatus. Libraries were prepared by immunoSEQ multiplex PCR; TCRdb keeps only in-frame clonotypes and omits some of them. The sample has fewer than 50,000 clones; 76% are singletons. Source material: memory CD4+ T cells from blood. The receptors stem from an adult in good health and CMV-seronegative. Each CDR3 is given with its conserved first and last residue. Fields, in order: clone size, V gene, D gene, CDR3 length, J gene, CDR3 DNA, CDR3 protein. A D gene is named only where the DNA matches it firmly. Clone size appears in some rows only: once, few, many, or a class for an expanded clone.

NA,TRBV4-1,TRBD1,15,TRBJ1-2,TGCGCCAGCAGCCAACGGACAGGGGACCGTAGAGGCTACACCTTC,CASSQRTGDRRGYTF
NA,TRBV7-2,NA,12,TRBJ1-1,TGTGCCAGCAGCTTGTCGAACACTGAAGCTTTCTTT,CASSLSNTEAFF
once,TRBV7-2,TRBD1,16,TRBJ2-2,TGTGCCAGCAGCTTAGGCAACAGACAGGGGACCGGGGAGCTGTTTTTT,CASSLGNRQGTGELFF
NA,TRBV19,TRBD2,14,TRBJ2-3,TGTGCCAGTACCCCAGGAGGGAGGGTGGATACGCAGTATTTT,CASTPGGRVDTQYF
NA,TRBV7-2,NA,14,TRBJ1-1,TGTGCCAGCAGCTCCCTTGGTGTGAACACTGAAGCTTTCTTT,CASSSLGVNTEAFF
NA,TRBV11-2,NA,15,TRBJ2-2,TGTGCCAGCAGCTTACTAGCGAGCAACACCGGGGAGCTGTTTTTT,CASSLLASNTGELFF
few,TRBV30,NA,13,TRBJ1-1,TGTGCCTGGAGTCGGGCCGATTACACTGAAGCTTTCTTT,CAWSRADYTEAFF
NA,TRBV5-1,NA,15,TRBJ2-1,TGCGCCAGCAGCTGGATGGGGGGAATAGACAATGAGCAGTTCTTC,CASSWMGGIDNEQFF
once,TRBV6-6,TRBD2,15,TRBJ2-1,TGTGCCAGCAGTCTTAGCGGGGGGGCTTACAATGAGCAGTTCTTC,CASSLSGGAYNEQFF
NA,TRBV5-1,TRBD2,14,TRBJ2-3,TGCGCCAGCAGGCCGACTAGCGGGTCAGATACGCAGTATTTT,CASRPTSGSDTQYF
NA,TRBV4-1,TRBD2,18,TRBJ2-2,TGCGCCAGCAGCCAAGGGCTAGCGGGAGGGGCGAGGACCGGGGAGCTGTTTTTT,CASSQGLAGGARTGELFF
NA,TRBV4-3,TRBD2,17,TRBJ2-2,TGCGCCAGCAGCCAATTATATAGCGGGAGGGCCACCGGGGAGCTGTTTTTT,CASSQLYSGRATGELFF
NA,TRBV7-7,TRBD1,16,TRBJ2-5,TGTGCTAGCAGCTTTGGACAGGCTCCGAACCAAGAGACCCAGTACTTC,CASSFGQAPNQETQYF
NA,TRBV10-3,NA,14,TRBJ2-2,TGTGCCATCAGCTTTTCCGGATTCACCGGGGAGCTGTTTTTT,CAISFSGFTGELFF
NA,TRBV19,TRBD2,13,TRBJ2-7,TGTGCCACTCTCCGAGCGGGGGCCTACGAGCAGTACTTC,CATLRAGAYEQYF
NA,TRBV6-5,TRBD2,14,TRBJ2-7,TGTGCCAGCAGCTACAGGACTAGTACCTACGAGCAGTACTTC,CASSYRTSTYEQYF
NA,TRBV6-5,NA,13,TRBJ2-7,TGTGCCAGCAGCTTACTAAGGGGTTACGAGCAGTACTTC,CASSLLRGYEQYF
NA,TRBV5-4,NA,14,TRBJ1-1,TGTGCCAGCAGCTCTGGACAGTTGAACACTGAAGCTTTCTTT,CASSSGQLNTEAFF
NA,TRBV5-4,NA,12,TRBJ2-5,TGTGCCAGCAGCTTTTGGGGACAGACCCAGTACTTC,CASSFWGQTQYF
NA,TRBV15,NA,16,TRBJ2-1,TGTGCCACCAGCAGAGCTCGCGGGTCAGGGATTGATGAGCAGTTCTTC,CATSRARGSGIDEQFF
NA,TRBV4-3,TRBD1,16,TRBJ2-3,TGCGCCAGCAGCCCGGGACAGTATATCAACACAGATACGCAGTATTTT,CASSPGQYINTDTQYF
medium-sized,TRBV6-1,NA,14,TRBJ2-7,TGTGCCAGCAGTTCCAGAAGAGGGGGGTCCGAGCAGTACTTC,CASSSRRGGSEQYF
NA,TRBV10-3,TRBD2,14,TRBJ2-1,TGTGCCATCAGTGGGAGGGAGGGTTACAATGAGCAGTTCTTC,CAISGREGYNEQFF
NA,TRBV11-2,TRBD2,17,TRBJ2-2,TGTGCCAGCAGCTTTACGTACCTAGCGGGAGTTTCCGGGGAGCTGTTTTTT,CASSFTYLAGVSGELFF
NA,TRBV4-1,TRBD1,15,TRBJ1-4,TGCGCCAGCAGCCAGGCCGACAGGGAACGGCGATTGCTGTTTTTT,CASSQADRERRLLFF
NA,TRBV5-1,NA,14,TRBJ2-2,TGCGCCAGCAGGCCAGATGTGGGCACCGGGGAGCTGTTTTTT,CASRPDVGTGELFF
NA,TRBV28,NA,12,TRBJ2-7,TGTGCCAGCAGTTTCCAAACCTACGAGCAGTACTTC,CASSFQTYEQYF
NA,TRBV29-1,TRBD2,13,TRBJ2-7,TGCAGCGTTGAAGCCAGCGGGAGTAACGAGCAGTACTTC,CSVEASGSNEQYF
NA,TRBV27,NA,15,TRBJ2-2,TGTGCCAGCAGTTTCTGGGGTCAGAGAACCGGGGAGCTGTTTTTT,CASSFWGQRTGELFF
NA,TRBV2,TRBD1,14,TRBJ2-7,TGTGCCAGCAGTCGGGACAGGGCAAGGCGAGAGCAGTACTTC,CASSRDRARREQYF
NA,TRBV15,TRBD2,15,TRBJ2-1,TGTGCCACCAGCAGAGATCCAGCGGGAGGACCTGAGCAGTTCTTC,CATSRDPAGGPEQFF
NA,TRBV30,TRBD2,15,TRBJ2-7,TGTGCCTGGAGTCAGGGACTCAGCGGGAGGGCCGCGAGATACTTC,CAWSQGLSGRAARYF
NA,TRBV19,NA,10,TRBJ2-7,TGTGCCAGTAGTTTGAGCGAGCAGTACTTC,CASSLSEQYF
NA,TRBV6-5,TRBD1,16,TRBJ1-2,TGTGCCAGCAGTTGGGGACAGGGGCTAACTAACTATGGCTACACCTTC,CASSWGQGLTNYGYTF
few,TRBV2,NA,13,TRBJ2-7,TGTGCCAGCAGCTCGGACAGCCCTACTGAGCAGTACTTC,CASSSDSPTEQYF
NA,TRBV7-2,NA,14,TRBJ2-6,TGTGCCAGCAGCTTCAATCCTGGGGCCAACGTCCTGACTTTC,CASSFNPGANVLTF
NA,TRBV4-1,NA,14,TRBJ1-2,TGCGCCAGCAGCCAAGCGATGGGCGGCTATGGCTACACCTTC,CASSQAMGGYGYTF
NA,TRBV30,NA,14,TRBJ2-3,TGTGCCCACGCTGTGGGCGGGAACACAGATACGCAGTATTTT,CAHAVGGNTDTQYF
NA,TRBV28,NA,16,TRBJ2-7,TGTGCCAGCAGCCTACCTACAGAAGGGGGACCAGACGAGCAGTACTTC,CASSLPTEGGPDEQYF
few,TRBV18,TRBD1,16,TRBJ2-1,TGTGCCAGCTCACCCCTGCGGACAGGCCAAGGGAATGAGCAGTTCTTC,CASSPLRTGQGNEQFF
NA,TRBV2,NA,12,TRBJ1-5,TGTGCCAGCAGTGAGGGGGTCCAGCCCCAGCATTTT,CASSEGVQPQHF
few,TRBV9,NA,15,TRBJ1-1,TGTGCCAGCAGCGTAGGGGGCGCGGAGGGCACTGAAGCTTTCTTT,CASSVGGAEGTEAFF
NA,TRBV4-3,NA,15,TRBJ1-6,NA,CASSQVGGGIHLPHF